The rows below give T cell receptor beta chains drawn from one sample of a study of control samples from healthy donors and cancer patients. TCRdb keeps only in-frame clones here, not all; method: immunoSEQ multiplex PCR. This table has 100,000 to 150,000 clones, over 75% appearing once. Sample: blood. These receptors were taken from a man younger than 30 in good health. Both conserved end residues are part of each CDR3. Fields, in order: V gene, D gene, J gene, clone size, CDR3 protein, CDR3 DNA. D genes are given only for firm matches. Only part of the rows carry a size: once, few, many, or a class if the clone is expanded.

>TRBV24-1|.|TRBJ2-7|.
CATSELVSYEQYF
TGTGCCACCAGTGAACTAGTCTCCTACGAGCAGTACTTC
>TRBV5-5|.|TRBJ1-1|few
CASSLEPATEAFF
TGTGCCAGCAGCTTGGAACCGGCCACTGAAGCTTTCTTT
>TRBV7-3|TRBD2|TRBJ2-1|.
CASSLTQRGGGEQFF
TGTGCCAGCAGCTTAACTCAGCGGGGGGGCGGTGAGCAGTTCTTC
>TRBV25-1|TRBD2|TRBJ2-3|.
CASSENTSGDNTDTQYF
TGTGCCAGCAGTGAAAATACTAGCGGGGACAACACAGATACGCAGTATTTT
>TRBV7-2|.|TRBJ1-5|once
CASSPNRDSNQPQHF
TGTGCCAGCAGCCCCAACAGGGATAGCAATCAGCCCCAGCATTTT
>TRBV9|TRBD2|TRBJ2-1|.
CASSVGGADYNEQFF
TGTGCCAGCAGCGTCGGGGGGGCGGACTACAATGAGCAGTTCTTC
>TRBV7-9|TRBD2|TRBJ2-5|once
CASSLAGTSGRQETQYF
TGTGCCAGCAGCTTAGCGGGGACTAGCGGGAGACAAGAGACCCAGTACTTC
>TRBV9|TRBD1|TRBJ1-2|.
CASSVGDRVYYGYTF
TGTGCCAGCAGCGTAGGGGACAGGGTCTACTATGGCTACACCTTC
>TRBV10-3|.|TRBJ2-5|.
CAIKPTGLQETQYF
TGTGCCATCAAACCTACAGGGTTACAAGAGACCCAGTACTTC
>TRBV12-3/TRBV12-4|.|TRBJ2-1|.
CATTWGNEQFF
TGTGCCACCACGTGGGGGAATGAGCAGTTCTTC
>TRBV4-1|.|TRBJ1-1|.
CASSQEQAIMNTEAFF
TGCGCCAGCAGCCAAGAACAGGCCATCATGAACACTGAAGCTTTCTTT
>TRBV5-4|.|TRBJ2-5|.
CASRLSGTVQETQYF
TGTGCCAGCAGGCTTTCCGGGACGGTACAAGAGACCCAGTACTTC
>TRBV5-4|.|TRBJ1-2|.
CATSPMSGLGYGYTF
TGTGCCACCAGCCCAATGTCAGGTCTGGGCTATGGCTACACCTTC
>TRBV7-9|.|TRBJ2-2|.
CASSLNTNTGELFF
TGTGCCAGCAGCCTAAATACGAACACCGGGGAGCTGTTTTTT
>TRBV5-4|.|TRBJ1-1|.
CASSLDGREAFF
TGTGCCAGCAGCTTGGATGGCAGAGAAGCTTTCTTT
>TRBV12-3/TRBV12-4|.|TRBJ1-2|.
CASSFGYGYTF
TGTGCCAGCAGTTTTGGCTATGGCTACACCTTC
>TRBV6-6|TRBD1|TRBJ2-7|.
CASSPRGDRDRGAHEQYF
TGTGCCAGCAGTCCCCGGGGGGACAGGGATAGGGGTGCACACGAGCAGTACTTC
>TRBV10-3|.|TRBJ2-5|.
CAISEGGQETQYF
TGTGCCATCAGCGAGGGGGGTCAAGAGACCCAGTACTTC
>TRBV5-6|.|TRBJ1-3|.
CASSSSRSGNTIYF
TGTGCCAGCAGCTCCAGCCGATCTGGAAACACCATATATTTT
>TRBV29-1|.|TRBJ1-1|.
CSVAGSTEAFF
TGCAGCGTTGCGGGGAGCACTGAAGCTTTCTTT
>TRBV10-3|.|TRBJ2-1|.
CAIGPSEYNEQFF
TGTGCCATCGGTCCCAGCGAATACAATGAGCAGTTCTTC
>TRBV5-1|.|TRBJ1-3|.
CASKPAIAGNTIYF
TGCGCCAGCAAGCCTGCTATTGCTGGAAACACCATATATTTT
>TRBV7-9|.|TRBJ2-6|.
CASSRTFSGANVLTF
TGTGCCAGCAGCCGTACATTCTCTGGGGCCAACGTCCTGACTTTC
>TRBV30|TRBD1|TRBJ1-6|.
CAWSPGTGSSPLHF
TGTGCCTGGAGTCCCGGGACAGGGAGCTCACCCCTCCACTTT
>TRBV13|TRBD2|TRBJ2-7|.
CASSLGAAGEVYEQYF
TGTGCCAGCAGCTTAGGGGCTGCGGGGGAGGTTTACGAGCAGTACTTC
>TRBV13|TRBD2|TRBJ2-2|.
CASSWALPWTSGEANTGELFF
TGTGCCAGCAGCTGGGCCCTCCCGTGGACTAGCGGAGAAGCGAACACCGGGGAGCTGTTTTTT
>TRBV9|.|TRBJ1-2|.
CASSVWARDYGYTF
TGTGCCAGCAGCGTATGGGCCAGGGACTATGGCTACACCTTC
>TRBV24-1|.|TRBJ1-1|.
CATSAVGGGGEAFF
TGTGCCACCAGTGCCGTGGGGGGAGGTGGTGAAGCTTTCTTT
>TRBV19|.|TRBJ1-5|.
CASRHPGSNQPQHF
TGTGCCAGTAGACATCCCGGTAGCAATCAGCCCCAGCATTTT
>TRBV7-3|.|TRBJ2-1|.
CASSAPGARSHEQFF
TGTGCCAGCAGCGCCCCTGGAGCCAGGAGCCATGAGCAGTTCTTC
>TRBV7-9|TRBD1|TRBJ2-3|.
CASSFPGQSTDTQYF
TGTGCCAGCAGCTTCCCGGGACAGAGCACAGATACGCAGTATTTT
>TRBV5-1|.|TRBJ1-5|.
CASSLGAGNQPQHF
TGCGCCAGCAGCTTGGGTGCAGGGAATCAGCCCCAGCATTTT
>TRBV10-2|TRBD1|TRBJ2-5|.
CASRDSQYQETQYF
TGCGCCAGCCGGGACAGCCAGTACCAAGAGACCCAGTACTTC
>TRBV5-1|.|TRBJ2-1|.
CASSLALRRYNEQFF
TGCGCCAGCAGCTTGGCCTTAAGAAGGTACAATGAGCAGTTCTTC
>TRBV24-1|.|TRBJ1-5|.
CATSDRRVGQPQHF
TGTGCCACCAGTGATCGTAGGGTCGGGCAGCCCCAGCATTTT
>TRBV5-4|.|TRBJ2-3|.
CASSLRVSQGTQYF
TGTGCCAGCAGCCTTAGGGTCTCCCAAGGCACGCAGTATTTT
>TRBV3-1/TRBV3-2|TRBD1|TRBJ1-3|.
CASSQEGGGGQISRNTIYF
TGTGCCAGCAGCCAAGAGGGCGGTGGGGGACAGATTTCCAGAAACACCATATATTTT
>TRBV25-1|.|TRBJ2-5|.
CASSDMRETQYF
TGTGCCAGCAGTGACATGCGGGAGACCCAGTACTTC
>TRBV27|.|TRBJ1-1|.
CASSFSVRTAEAFF
TGTGCCAGCAGTTTCTCAGTCAGAACTGCGGAAGCTTTCTTT
>TRBV19|.|TRBJ1-1|.
CASRQGILDTEAFF
TGTGCCAGTCGGCAGGGTATATTGGACACTGAAGCTTTCTTT
>TRBV27|TRBD2|TRBJ2-3|.
CASSREGLADTQYF
TGTGCCAGCAGCCGGGAGGGCCTGGCAGATACGCAGTATTTT
>TRBV6-5|.|TRBJ1-5|.
CASHLGGYSNQPQHF
TGTGCCAGCCACCTAGGGGGGTATAGCAATCAGCCCCAGCATTTT
>TRBV28|.|TRBJ1-2|once
CAARGANYGYTF
TGTGCCGCTAGAGGAGCTAACTATGGCTACACCTTC